What follows are 19 T cell receptor beta chains derived from one specimen sequenced in a study of shared clonotypes between healthy human individuals (dated by TCRdb to 2018 to 2021). Receptor libraries were prepared by the immunoSEQ multiplex PCR assay. TCRdb retrieved this table from immuneACCESS and kept in-frame rearrangements only. Not all clones are present; in checked studies, unresolved V genes account for under half, and no reason is known for the remainder. The sample table contains fewer than 850,000 clones; only one count was recorded for more than 70% of them. The ten largest clones represent about 1.7% of the sample. Sequencing was done on a sample of memory CD4+ T cells sorted from blood. The meaning of the sample's cell subset or site label: CD45RA-negative fraction. These receptors came from a woman aged 25-40 years in good health.

The J gene is TRBJ1-4, the V gene TRBV5-1; no firm D call. Germline CDR1 is SGHRS and CDR2 is YFSETQ. V gave up 0 bases and J gave up 10 bases, with 16 bases separating them. This CDR3 spans 15 amino acids. In DNA, the CDR3 is TGCGCCAGCAGCTTGGGCGGGCAGACCCTTGGAAAACTGTTTTTT. This codes for CASSLGGQTLGKLFF.

The chain joins TRBV11-2 to TRBJ1-4, with D possibly being TRBD1 (6 bases). Trimming took 5 bases from V and 7 from J, leaving 20 bases between them. Germline-derived CDR1 and CDR2 are SGHAT and FQNNGV. The CDR3 has 16 residues. The CDR3 sequence is CASSPRQADRGEKLFF. The CDR3 DNA sequence: TGTGCCAGCAGCCCGCGACAGGCCGACCGAGGTGAAAAACTGTTTTTT.

This chain links TRBV5-1 with TRBJ1-2, with D possibly TRBD1 on 5 matching bases. Per germline, CDR1 SGHRS and CDR2 YFSETQ. Trimming stripped 0 bases from V and 4 bases from J, with 10 bases between. The CDR3 has 14 residues. The CDR3 sequence: CASSLGRGRYGYTF. Written as DNA, the CDR3 is TGCGCCAGCAGCTTGGGTAGGGGACGCTATGGCTACACCTTC.

The CDR3 DNA follows: TGTGCCTGGAGTGTATCTCCCGGGTCTATGGAAGCTTTCTTT. Protein sequence: CAWSVSPGSMEAFF. This chain uses TRBV30 with TRBJ1-1, with D unresolved. Germline assignment: CDR1 GTSNPN and CDR2 SVGIG (reference sequence). V lost 0 bases and J 8 bases, leaving 16 bases between the germline ends. The CDR3 consists of 14 residues.

This chain uses TRBV27 with TRBJ2-1; D gene unclear. Trimming took 2 bases from V and 6 from J, leaving 11 bases between them. CDR3 length: 14 amino acids. CDR1 and CDR2 from the germline V gene are MNHEY and SMNVEV (reference sequence). The CDR3 DNA follows: TGTGCCAGCAGTTTAAAGGGTCTGGGCAATGAGCAGTTCTTC. Protein product: CASSLKGLGNEQFF.

The chain is built from TRBV13 and TRBJ1-2; D gene unclear. Germline V gives CDR1 PRHDT, CDR2 FYEKMQ (reference sequence). Between the trimmed V and J ends, which lost 0 bases and 5 bases, there was a span of 7 bases. The CDR3 consists of 13 residues. The CDR3 sequence is CASSLGGSYGYTF. The CDR3 DNA is TGTGCCAGCAGCTTAGGTGGGTCTTATGGCTACACCTTC.

V is TRBV5-4 and J is TRBJ2-2, with TRBD1 identical over 7 bases. CDR1 is SGHNT, CDR2 YYREEE, per germline (reference sequence). The CDR3 is 16 residues long. The junction had 9 bases not matched to a gene; V was cut back by 2 bases and J by 5 bases. CDR3 in DNA: TGTGCCAGCAGCTTCTCCGGGACAGTGAGGACCGGGGAGCTGTTTTTT. Its translation: CASSFSGTVRTGELFF.

The chain couples TRBV25-1 to TRBJ2-7; either TRBD1 or TRBD2 may fit D (6 bases each). The germline V and J ends were trimmed by 7 bases and 5 bases, with 24 bases remaining between them. Per the germline V gene, CDR1 is MGHDK and CDR2 is SYGVNS. The CDR3 runs to 16 residues. The CDR3 region is CASTPPRDTGVHEQYF. CDR3 bases: TGTGCCAGCACCCCACCCCGGGACACGGGGGTCCACGAGCAGTACTTC.

V usage is TRBV2 and J usage is TRBJ2-1; 13 nucleotides agree with TRBD2. Per the germline V gene, CDR1 is SNHLY and CDR2 is FYNNEI. The V and J ends lost 5 bases and 11 bases, in that order; junction bases with no gene match: 24. The CDR3 runs 20 residues. CDR3 residues: CASSFLGLAGVSQQMIKQFF. The DNA of the CDR3 is TGTGCCAGCAGTTTCCTAGGACTAGCGGGAGTTAGTCAGCAAATGATAAAGCAGTTCTTC.

The chain employs TRBV7-9 and TRBJ2-3; D is uncertain. Trimming stripped 0 bases from V and 0 bases from J, with 4 bases between. The CDR3 spans 14 residues. The V gene's germline CDR1 is SEHNR and CDR2 FQNEAQ (reference sequence). The CDR3 spells CASSLALSTDTQYF. The CDR3 nucleotides read TGTGCCAGCAGCTTAGCGTTGAGCACAGATACGCAGTATTTT.

On this clone: Within the sample, other DNA sequences also encode this same CDR3. V usage is TRBV18 and J usage is TRBJ1-4; perhaps TRBD1 as D (5 bases). Germline CDR1 and CDR2: KGHSH and LQKENI. The CDR3 length is 14 residues. The germline V and J ends were trimmed by 6 bases and 0 bases, with 8 bases remaining between them. Here the CDR3 DNA reads TGTGCCAGCTCCCCAGGGTCAACTAATGAAAAACTGTTTTTT. This translates into CASSPGSTNEKLFF.

The V and J genes are TRBV10-2 and TRBJ1-1, with D tentatively TRBD1 (5 bases). V lost 3 bases and J 5 bases, leaving 13 bases between the germline ends. There are 14 residues in the CDR3. Germline V gene lookup returns CDR1 WSHSY and CDR2 SAAADI. CDR3 sequence reads: CASSEPRVVTEAFF. Written as DNA, the CDR3 is TGCGCCAGCAGTGAACCCAGGGTAGTGACTGAAGCTTTCTTT.

This chain connects TRBV11-1 to TRBJ2-1; the match to TRBD2 covers 9 bases. Trimming at V came to 0 bases and at J to 6 bases, leaving 3 bases not matched to a gene. Per germline, CDR1 SGHAT and CDR2 FQDESV (reference sequence). The CDR3 spans 15 residues. The CDR3 bases are TGTGCCAGCAGCTTAGCCCTAGCGGGAACCAATGAGCAGTTCTTC. It translates to CASSLALAGTNEQFF.

The V call is TRBV7-2, the J call TRBJ2-7; TRBD1 aligns across 9 bases. Per the germline V gene, CDR1 is SGHTA and CDR2 is FQGNSA. This CDR3 region has 15 residues. J lost 4 bases, V lost 1 base, and 5 bases had no gene match. The CDR3: CASSLVGTGLYEQYF. CDR3 sequence (DNA): TGTGCCAGCAGCTTAGTCGGGACAGGGTTGTACGAGCAGTACTTC.

This clone was seen ten or more times. This sequence joins TRBV5-1 and TRBJ1-2; tentatively, D is TRBD1 (5 bases). This CDR3 is 13 amino acids long. Trimming took off 2 bases at V and 8 bases at J, with 13 bases between the two ends. CDR1 is SGHRS and CDR2 is YFSETQ in the germline V gene. The DNA of the CDR3 is TGCGCCAGCAGCTTCGGGCAGGGTGAGGGCTACACCTTC. It yields the protein CASSFGQGEGYTF. Complete variable domain (other parts from reference TRBV5-1 and TRBJ1-2): KAGVTQTPRYLIKTRGQQVTLSCSPISGHRSVSWYQQTPGQGLQFLFEYFSETQRNKGNFPGRFSGRQFSNSRSEMNVSTLELGDSALYLCASSFGQGEGYTFGSGTRLTVV.

V and J are TRBV28 and TRBJ2-1; 10 bases align to TRBD2. The CDR3 contains 17 residues. The germline V gene encodes CDR1 MDHEN and CDR2 SYDVKM. The V gene end was trimmed by 2 bases and the J gene end by 5 bases; junction bases not matched to a gene: 9. The CDR3 DNA sequence: TGTGCCAGCAGTTTAAACCTAGCGGGAGTTGGGCACAATGAGCAGTTCTTC. This codes for CASSLNLAGVGHNEQFF.

As concerns this clone: The sample has other DNA sequences that encode this CDR3 too. V gene TRBV5-1 combines with J gene TRBJ2-7; TRBD1 matches at 7 bases. The CDR3 covers 13 residues. V dropped 4 bases and J dropped 3; count of bases not matched to a gene: 4. Germline CDR1 SGHRS, CDR2 YFSETQ. The CDR3 coding sequence is TGCGCCAGCAGCCCGGGACAGAGCTACGAGCAGTACTTC. Residues: CASSPGQSYEQYF.

The chain is built from TRBV25-1 and TRBJ2-3; TRBD1 matches at 11 bases. Trimming removed 5 bases from V and 8 bases from J; junction bases left unmatched: 6. CDR1 MGHDK and CDR2 SYGVNS come from the germline V gene. This CDR3 has 14 amino acids. CDR3 DNA: TGTGCCAGCAGTCCAGGACAGGGGGCGAGTACGCAGTATTTT. Translation: CASSPGQGASTQYF. The whole variable domain, remainder taken from reference TRBV25-1 and TRBJ2-3, is EADIYQTPRYLVIGTGKKITLECSQTMGHDKMYWYQQDPGMELHLIHYSYGVNSTEKGDLSSESTVSRIRTEHFPLTLESARPSHTSQYLCASSPGQGASTQYFGPGTRLTVL.

About this clone itself: Other DNA sequences in this specimen translate into the identical CDR3. The J gene is TRBJ1-5, the V gene TRBV6-5, with D maybe TRBD1 (5 bases). This CDR3 comprises 14 residues. Trimming shortened V by 2 bases and J by 2 bases, and 7 bases separated the two germline ends. Germline loops: CDR1 MNHEY, CDR2 SVGAGI. As DNA, the CDR3 is TGTGCCAGCAGTTACAGGGGAGGCAATCAGCCCCAGCATTTT. It specifies CASSYRGGNQPQHF.